What follows are 7 T cell receptor beta chains derived from one specimen sequenced in a study of glioma-infiltrating T cells after dendritic cell vaccination. The sample's time point: after dendritic cell vaccination, including at tumor progression/relapse. Some clones are missing from TCRdb's copy, which holds only in-frame ones; the method was immunoSEQ multiplex PCR. Of 100,000 or so clones detected, nearly 90% appear once; the ten largest clones hold roughly 2.5%. This specimen was blood, taken after dendritic cell vaccination. These receptors were taken from a human donor with glioblastoma.

V and J are TRBV7-9 and TRBJ1-4; no clear D gene. From germline, CDR1 is SEHNR and CDR2 FQNEAQ (reference sequence). The CDR3 totals 15 residues. V was shortened by 4 bases and J by 7 bases, with 16 bases between the two germline ends. The CDR3 nucleotides are TGTGCCAGCAGCTCCAGCCGGGATACGGGTGAAAAACTGTTTTTT. As protein: CASSSSRDTGEKLFF.

The J gene is TRBJ2-1, the V gene TRBV13; TRBD2 aligns across 11 bases. Germline V CDR1 and CDR2: PRHDT, FYEKMQ (reference sequence). V lost 5 bases to trimming and J lost 2 bases; unmatched junction nucleotides: 11. The CDR3 spans 18 residues. CDR3 bases: TGTGCCAGCAGCGCCACCCGGACTAGCGGGCTGACCTACAATGAGCAGTTCTTC. Protein: CASSATRTSGLTYNEQFF.

In the case of this clone: One end of the junction does not line up with germline, which may come from a read error. The rearrangement links TRBV19 to TRBJ1-2; the D is unclear. CDR1 is LNHDA, CDR2 SQIVND, per germline (reference sequence). CDR3 size: 13 residues. The CDR3 DNA is TGTGCCAGTAGTGTAGACCGGTTCTATGGCTACACCTTC. Translation gives CASSVDRFYGYTF.

The chain couples TRBV30 to TRBJ1-1, with D possibly matching TRBD1 (6 bases). This CDR3 contains 15 residues. The V gene lost 2 bases and the J gene lost 1 base, with 14 bases spanning the gap. Per germline, CDR1 GTSNPN and CDR2 SVGIG (reference sequence). CDR3 nucleotides: TGTGCCTGGAGTTCTTGGGGACAAGAGAACACTGAAGCTTTCTTT. Its protein is CAWSSWGQENTEAFF.

As regards this clone: The sample carries other DNA sequences with the same CDR3. V and J are TRBV5-6 and TRBJ1-6; D gene uncertain. Germline V gene sequence: CDR1 SGHDT, CDR2 YYEEEE. Trimming cost V 0 bases and J 13 bases, with 14 bases left between them. This CDR3 is 14 amino acids long. CDR3 protein: CASSLVKVGSPLHF. In nucleotides, the CDR3 is TGTGCCAGCAGCTTGGTAAAAGTCGGTTCCCCCCTCCACTTT. The full variable domain, completed using reference TRBV5-6 and TRBJ1-6, is DAGVTQSPTHLIKTRGQQVTLRCSPKSGHDTVSWYQQALGQGPQFIFQYYEEEERQRGNFPDRFSGHQFPNYSSELNVNALLLGDSALYLCASSLVKVGSPLHFGNGTRLTVT.

This rearrangement joins TRBV7-3 to TRBJ2-5; 9 nucleotides align to TRBD1. V shed 5 bases, J shed 5 bases, and the junction held 9 bases outside the gene matches. The CDR3 spans 15 residues. Germline lookup yields CDR1 SGHTA and CDR2 FQGTGA. For the CDR3, the DNA is TGTGCCAGCAGCCTAAGGACAGGGGCGGGGGAGACCCAGTACTTC. Encoded protein: CASSLRTGAGETQYF.

This sequence joins TRBV2 and TRBJ2-2; 7 nucleotides match TRBD2. Germline assignment: CDR1 SNHLY and CDR2 FYNNEI. The CDR3 has 15 amino acids. V lost 1 base to trimming and J lost 4 bases; unmatched junction nucleotides: 3. CDR3 bases: TGTGCCAGCAGTGAAGGCGGGAGCCTCACCGGGGAGCTGTTTTTT. Translation: CASSEGGSLTGELFF.